This TCR beta chain appears in the sequencing data of a study of T cell responses to AZD1222 COVID-19 vaccine. Regarding the study as a whole: Of the AZD1222 recipients, only 5 or 6 were seropositive at baseline. Spike-specific TCR breadth rose after two AZD1222 doses, and depth rose as well. White British ancestry dominated among donors, who included more females, and clonal diversity was possibly underestimated. All repertoire sampling was performed exclusively after the peak T cell response.

This CDR3 has 17 amino acids. V dropped 2 bases and J dropped 0 bases, with 11 bases sitting between them. From germline, CDR1 is MNHEY and CDR2 SMNVEV (reference sequence). Profiled with immunoSEQ multiplex PCR; TCRdb holds only in-frame clones, not every one. The repertoire has about 85,000 clones, 70% to 90% of them found once; the top ten carry 7%. Regarding this clone: No antigen is known for it.

The input for sequencing was peripheral blood, taken on day 0 of AZD1222 vaccination. The TCR comes from an adult in good health. The genes are TRBV27 and TRBJ1-6; unclear D gene. The CDR3 DNA follows: TGTGCCAGCAGTTTAAGGCCCCTCAGCTCCTATAATTCACCCCTCCACTTT. Translation gives CASSLRPLSSYNSPLHF.